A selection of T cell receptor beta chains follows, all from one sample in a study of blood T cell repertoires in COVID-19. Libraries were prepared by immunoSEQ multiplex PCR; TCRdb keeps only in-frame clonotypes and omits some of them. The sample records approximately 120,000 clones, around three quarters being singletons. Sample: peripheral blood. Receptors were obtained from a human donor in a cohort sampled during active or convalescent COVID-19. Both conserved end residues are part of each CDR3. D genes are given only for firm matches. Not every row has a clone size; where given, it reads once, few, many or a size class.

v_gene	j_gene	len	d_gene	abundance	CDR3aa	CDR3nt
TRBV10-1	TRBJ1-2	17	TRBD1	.	CASTPGTGILAFYGYTF	TGCGCCAGCACCCCCGGGACAGGGATATTGGCATTCTATGGCTACACCTTC
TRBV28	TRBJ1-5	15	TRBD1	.	CASSLTGGYHQPQHF	TGTGCCAGCAGTTTGACAGGGGGTTATCATCAGCCCCAGCATTTT
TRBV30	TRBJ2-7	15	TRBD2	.	CAWSVPSGRTNEQYF	TGTGCCTGGAGTGTACCTAGCGGGAGGACTAACGAGCAGTACTTC
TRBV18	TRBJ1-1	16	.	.	CASSPISTAVNTEAFF	TGTGCCAGCTCACCCATTTCTACAGCGGTGAACACTGAAGCTTTCTTT
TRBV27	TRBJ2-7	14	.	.	CASSFLGRVHEQYF	TGTGCCAGCAGTTTCTTGGGCCGCGTACACGAGCAGTACTTC
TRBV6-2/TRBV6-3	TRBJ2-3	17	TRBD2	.	CASSYSRTSGGSDTQYF	TGTGCCAGCAGTTACTCACGGACTAGCGGGGGGTCAGATACGCAGTATTTT
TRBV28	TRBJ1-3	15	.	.	CASSQHRDSGNTIYF	TGTGCCAGCAGTCAACACAGGGACTCTGGAAACACCATATATTTT
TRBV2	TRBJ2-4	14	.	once	CASTYNVAKNIQYF	TGTGCCAGCACTTACAATGTAGCCAAAAACATTCAGTACTTC
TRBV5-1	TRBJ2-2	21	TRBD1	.	CARESKGQALGTDGKAGELFF	TGCGCCAGGGAAAGTAAGGGACAGGCCCTCGGGACCGATGGGAAAGCCGGGGAGCTGTTTTTT
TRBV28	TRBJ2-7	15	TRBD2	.	CASSSPGTRNYEQYF	TGTGCCAGCAGCTCCCCCGGGACTAGGAACTACGAGCAGTACTTC
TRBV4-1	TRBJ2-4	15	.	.	CASSQRDLVRDIQYF	TGCGCCAGCAGCCAGAGGGACTTGGTTAGGGACATTCAGTACTTC
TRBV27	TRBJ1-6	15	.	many	CASSSLQDGNSPLHF	TGTGCCAGCAGTTCGCTACAGGATGGAAATTCACCCCTCCACTTT
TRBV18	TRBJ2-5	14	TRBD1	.	CASSPRTGTETQYF	TGTGCCAGCTCACCGCGGACAGGGACCGAGACCCAGTACTTC
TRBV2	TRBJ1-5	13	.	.	CASSRQSNQPQHF	TGTGCCAGCAGTCGACAGAGTAATCAGCCCCAGCATTTT
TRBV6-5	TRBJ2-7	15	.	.	CASSARSTGSYEQYF	TGTGCCAGCAGCGCTAGATCCACGGGCTCCTACGAGCAGTACTTC
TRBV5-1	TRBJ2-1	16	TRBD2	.	CASSGDSGGRYNEQFF	TGCGCCAGCAGCGGAGATAGCGGGGGGAGGTACAATGAGCAGTTCTTC
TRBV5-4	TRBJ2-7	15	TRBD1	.	CASSHSPGQGAEQYF	TGTGCCAGCAGCCATTCCCCGGGACAGGGGGCCGAGCAGTACTTC
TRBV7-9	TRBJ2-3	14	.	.	CASSYRGAADTQYF	TGTGCCAGCAGCTACCGGGGGGCCGCGGATACGCAGTATTTT
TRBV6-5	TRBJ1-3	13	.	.	CASRGAGGNTIYF	TGTGCCAGCAGGGGGGCAGGTGGAAACACCATATATTTT
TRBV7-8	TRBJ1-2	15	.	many	CASSLGGSSVYGYTF	TGTGCCAGCAGCTTAGGTGGCAGTTCTGTCTATGGCTACACCTTC
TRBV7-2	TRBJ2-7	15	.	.	CASSSSSVQMGEQYF	TGTGCCAGCAGCTCCTCTAGCGTTCAAATGGGCGAGCAGTACTTC
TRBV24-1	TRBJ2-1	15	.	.	CATSDSGSSYNEQFF	TGTGCCACCAGTGACTCCGGGAGCTCCTACAATGAGCAGTTCTTC
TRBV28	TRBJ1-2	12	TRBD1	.	CASSGQGWGYTF	TGTGCCAGCAGCGGACAGGGGTGGGGCTACACCTTC
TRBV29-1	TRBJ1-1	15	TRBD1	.	CSGRTGAMRYTEAFF	TGCAGCGGAAGGACAGGGGCGATGAGGTATACTGAAGCTTTCTTT
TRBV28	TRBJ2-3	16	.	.	CASSLLFERSTDTQYF	TGTGCCAGCAGTTTGCTTTTTGAGCGAAGCACAGATACGCAGTATTTT
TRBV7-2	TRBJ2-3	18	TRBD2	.	CASSLAGLAGGPGDTQYF	TGTGCCAGCAGCTTAGCGGGACTAGCGGGGGGGCCGGGAGATACGCAGTATTTT
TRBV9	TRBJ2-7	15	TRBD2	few	CASSVGLAGNYEQYF	TGTGCCAGCAGCGTAGGACTAGCGGGAAACTACGAGCAGTACTTC
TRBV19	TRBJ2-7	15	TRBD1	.	CASRIGQGSSYEQYF	TGTGCCAGTAGGATAGGACAGGGAAGCTCCTACGAGCAGTACTTC
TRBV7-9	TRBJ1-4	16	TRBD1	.	CASSHSMGQDYEKLFF	TGTGCCAGCAGCCATTCGATGGGACAGGATTATGAAAAACTGTTTTTT
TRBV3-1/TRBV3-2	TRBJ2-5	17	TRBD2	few	CASSQLLAGGNQETQYF	TGTGCCAGCAGCCAATTATTAGCGGGGGGAAATCAAGAGACCCAGTACTTC
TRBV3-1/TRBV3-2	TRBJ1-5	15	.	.	CASSQGTAGRQPQHF	TGTGCCAGCAGCCAGGGGACGGCGGGGAGACAGCCCCAGCATTTT
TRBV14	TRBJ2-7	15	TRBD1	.	CASSQVTGVPAEQYF	TGTGCCAGCAGCCAAGTAACAGGGGTACCCGCCGAGCAGTACTTC
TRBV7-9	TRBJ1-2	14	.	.	CASSLQRDFYGYTF	TGTGCCAGCAGCTTACAGCGGGACTTCTATGGCTACACCTTC
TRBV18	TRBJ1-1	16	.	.	CASSPIWTVAGTEAFF	TGTGCCAGCTCACCAATTTGGACTGTCGCGGGCACTGAAGCTTTCTTT
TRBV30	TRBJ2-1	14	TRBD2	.	CAWSVNGGRSEQFF	TGTGCCTGGAGTGTAAACGGCGGGAGGTCTGAGCAGTTCTTC
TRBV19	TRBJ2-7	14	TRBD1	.	CASSKRQGRYEQYF	TGTGCCAGTAGTAAAAGACAGGGTCGCTACGAGCAGTACTTC
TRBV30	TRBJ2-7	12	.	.	CACRGTSYEQYF	TGTGCCTGCCGCGGGACTTCATACGAGCAGTACTTC
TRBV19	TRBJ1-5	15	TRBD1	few	CACQSGTVDRQPQHF	TGTGCCTGCCAATCGGGGACAGTTGATCGTCAGCCCCAGCATTTT
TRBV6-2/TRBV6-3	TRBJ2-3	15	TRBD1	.	CASSYFDRGADTQYF	TGTGCCAGCAGTTACTTCGACAGGGGGGCAGATACGCAGTATTTT
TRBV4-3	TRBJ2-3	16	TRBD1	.	CASSQNPGQVADTQYF	TGCGCCAGCAGCCAGAATCCCGGACAGGTGGCAGATACGCAGTATTTT
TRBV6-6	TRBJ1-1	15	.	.	CASNNRGMANTEAFF	TGTGCCAGCAATAATAGAGGGATGGCGAACACTGAAGCTTTCTTT
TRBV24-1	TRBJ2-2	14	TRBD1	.	CAGYRGSNTGELFF	TGTGCCGGCTACAGGGGAAGTAACACCGGGGAGCTGTTTTTT
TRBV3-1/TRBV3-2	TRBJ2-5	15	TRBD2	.	CASSEEAAGGETQYF	TGTGCCAGCAGTGAAGAGGCAGCGGGGGGGGAGACCCAGTACTTC
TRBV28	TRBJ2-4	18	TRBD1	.	CASSPTRQGQIAKNIQYF	TGTGCCAGCAGTCCGACCCGACAGGGCCAGATAGCCAAAAACATTCAGTACTTC
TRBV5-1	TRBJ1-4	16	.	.	CASSSSGAGFEEKLFF	TGCGCCAGCAGCTCAAGTGGGGCAGGGTTTGAAGAAAAACTGTTTTTT
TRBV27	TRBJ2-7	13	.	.	CASSSGNYYEQYF	TGTGCCAGCAGTTCCGGGAACTACTACGAGCAGTACTTC
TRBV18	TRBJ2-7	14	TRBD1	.	CASSSGTAPYEQYF	TGTGCCAGCTCATCAGGGACAGCGCCCTACGAGCAGTACTTC
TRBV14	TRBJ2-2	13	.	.	CASSQEGGGELFF	TGTGCCAGCAGCCAAGAAGGGGGCGGGGAGCTGTTTTTT
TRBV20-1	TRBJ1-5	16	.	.	CSASRRAVVSNQPQHF	TGCAGTGCTAGTCGCAGGGCGGTGGTCAGCAATCAGCCCCAGCATTTT
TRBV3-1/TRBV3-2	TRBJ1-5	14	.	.	CASSYGQSNQPQHF	TGTGCCAGCAGCTACGGACAGTCCAATCAGCCCCAGCATTTT
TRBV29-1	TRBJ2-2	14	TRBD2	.	CSVESSGSTGELFF	TGCAGCGTTGAGTCTAGCGGGAGTACCGGGGAGCTGTTTTTT
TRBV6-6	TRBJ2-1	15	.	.	CASNPHREMHNEQFF	TGTGCCAGCAACCCACACAGGGAAATGCACAATGAGCAGTTCTTC
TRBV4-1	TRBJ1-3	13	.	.	CASSQRSGNTIYF	TGCGCCAGCAGCCAGAGATCTGGAAACACCATATATTTT
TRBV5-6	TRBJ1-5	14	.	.	CASSFGWRGQPQHF	TGTGCCAGCAGCTTTGGATGGAGGGGTCAGCCCCAGCATTTT